These 16 T cell receptor beta chains were all obtained from the same sample, sequenced in a study of T cells after posttransplantation cyclophosphamide. The protocol was immunoSEQ multiplex PCR, while the TCRdb copy is restricted to in-frame clones and leaves out a portion. The data show about 47,000 clones, about 91% seen once. The sequenced sample was PBMCs. These receptors all come from a woman between 45 and 60 years old in good health and a related stem cell transplant donor.

CDR3 sequence: CASSEVGGTDTQYF. The CDR3 DNA sequence: TGTGCCAGCAGTGAGGTCGGGGGCACAGATACGCAGTATTTT. This chain uses TRBV6-4 with TRBJ2-3; possible D gene TRBD2, 5 bases. The CDR3 sequence is 14 residues long. The V end was cut by 3 bases, the J end by 1 base, with 8 bases between. Germline CDR1 reads MRHNA; CDR2 reads SNTAGT.

This clone showed up just once. The chain joins TRBV15 to TRBJ2-7; TRBD2 might be the D (6 bases). Germline CDR1 is LNHNV and CDR2 is YYDKDF (reference sequence). The V gene lost 1 base and the J gene lost 0 bases, with 13 bases spanning the gap. The CDR3 spans 16 residues. The CDR3 sequence: CATSRGGGLYSYEQYF. The CDR3, as DNA: TGTGCCACCAGCAGAGGGGGAGGCCTTTACTCCTACGAGCAGTACTTC.

The V gene is TRBV15, the J gene TRBJ2-1; TRBD1 agrees at 7 bases. The CDR3 is 15 residues long. Germline-derived CDR1 and CDR2 are LNHNV and YYDKDF (reference sequence). The trim removed 0 bases at V and 6 bases at J, leaving 5 bases unmatched. The CDR3 DNA sequence: TGTGCCACCAGCAGAGACCAGGACAGGTTCAATGAGCAGTTCTTC. It codes for CATSRDQDRFNEQFF.

J is TRBJ1-1 and V is TRBV5-6; 9 bases align to TRBD1. Germline V CDR1 and CDR2: SGHDT, YYEEEE. This CDR3 region has 17 residues. The ends lost 1 base at V and 1 base at J; junction bases unmatched: 8. The CDR3 bases are TGTGCCAGCAGCTTGCCGGGACAGGGAACCTCGAACACTGAAGCTTTCTTT. Residues: CASSLPGQGTSNTEAFF.

The CDR3 region is CASSVQGAGTEAFF. The DNA for the CDR3 is TGTGCCAGCAGTGTTCAGGGGGCTGGCACTGAAGCTTTCTTT. The V and J genes are TRBV2 and TRBJ1-1; 8 bases are a match to TRBD1. The CDR3 consists of 14 residues. V shed 4 bases, J shed 4 bases, and the junction held 5 bases outside the gene matches. Germline lookup yields CDR1 SNHLY and CDR2 FYNNEI.

The gene calls are TRBV9 and TRBJ1-2, with a weak D call TRBD1 (5 bases). Trimming removed 4 bases from V and 1 base from J, with 8 bases in between. CDR1 is SGDLS, CDR2 YYNGEE, per germline. The CDR3 consists of 13 residues. This chain's CDR3 is CASSLDNNYGYTF. The CDR3 DNA reads TGTGCCAGCAGCTTGGACAATAACTATGGCTACACCTTC. Supplemented by reference TRBV9 and TRBJ1-2, the full variable domain reads DSGVTQTPKHLITATGQRVTLRCSPRSGDLSVYWYQQSLDQGLQFLIQYYNGEERAKGNILERFSAQQFPDLHSELNLSSLELGDSALYFCASSLDNNYGYTFGSGTRLTVV.

This clone appeared once. The chain joins TRBV29-1 to TRBJ2-5; 16 bases map to TRBD2. Judging by the DNA end, TRBJ2-7 fits better; the J call may be wrong. The CDR3 length is 18 residues. Germline-derived CDR1 and CDR2 are SQVTM and ANQGSEA. The CDR3 DNA sequence: TGCAGCGTTGGCCCCAAGGGACTAGCGGGAGGGCCTCCCTACGAGCAGTACTTC. This gives the protein CSVGPKGLAGGPPYEQYF.

The chain links TRBV1 to TRBJ2-7; the table's D call, TRBD2, has no DNA check behind it. TRBV1 is designated a pseudogene. The CDR3 sequence is 17 residues long. In DNA form, the CDR3 reads TGCACCAGCAGCCAAGAGAGTCTAGCGGGAGTCCCCTACGAGCAGTACTTC. This codes for CTSSQESLAGVPYEQYF.

The chain links TRBV6-1 to TRBJ2-2; D uncertain. Germline V CDR1 and CDR2: MNHNS, SASEGT. The CDR3 loop spans 14 amino acids. The V gene lost 4 bases and the J gene lost 6 bases, with 12 bases spanning the gap. For the CDR3, the DNA is TGTGCCAGCAGTGGCCTTAGTATGGCCGGGGAGCTGTTTTTT. Its protein product is CASSGLSMAGELFF.

The V and J genes are TRBV9 and TRBJ2-2; 14 bases are shared with TRBD2. The CDR3 is 18 amino acids. Per the germline V gene, CDR1 is SGDLS and CDR2 is YYNGEE. J gave up 6 bases and V 2 bases, and 9 bases lay outside the gene matches. Here the CDR3 reads CASSVGGTSGSRAGELFF. The CDR3, as DNA: TGTGCCAGCAGCGTGGGGGGGACTAGCGGGAGTCGGGCCGGGGAGCTGTTTTTT.

The chain combines TRBV28 with TRBJ1-2, with D possibly being TRBD1 (5 bases). CDR3 size: 14 residues. Germline assignment: CDR1 MDHEN and CDR2 SYDVKM. Trimming took 7 bases from V and 2 from J, leaving 14 bases between them. CDR3 nucleotide sequence: TGTGCCAGCAACCTGGGAGGGGACAACTATGGCTACACCTTC. This encodes CASNLGGDNYGYTF.

This chain joins TRBV11-2 and TRBJ2-7; 7 bases map to TRBD1. The CDR3 totals 15 residues. Trimming cost V 5 bases and J 2 bases; bases outside gene matches: 9. Germline V lookup: CDR1 SGHAT, CDR2 FQNNGV. In DNA form, the CDR3 reads TGTGCCAGCAGCCACTACACCGGGACAGCCTACGAGCAGTACTTC. As protein: CASSHYTGTAYEQYF. The full variable domain, with the rest looked up from reference TRBV11-2 and TRBJ2-7, is EAGVAQSPRYKIIEKRQSVAFWCNPISGHATLYWYQQILGQGPKLLIQFQNNGVVDDSQLPKDRFSAERLKGVDSTLKIQPAKLEDSAVYLCASSHYTGTAYEQYFGPGTRLTVT.

The rearrangement links TRBV19 to TRBJ1-1; D remains ambiguous. CDR1 LNHDA and CDR2 SQIVND come from the germline V gene (reference sequence). CDR3 length equals 11 residues. The V gene lost 3 bases and the J gene lost 4 bases, with 3 bases spanning the gap. CDR3 amino acids: CASSIFTEAFF. In DNA form, the CDR3 reads TGTGCCAGTAGTATCTTCACTGAAGCTTTCTTT. Based on the CDR3 plus reference TRBV19 and TRBJ1-1, the full variable domain is DGGITQSPKYLFRKEGQNVTLSCEQNLNHDAMYWYRQDPGQGLRLIYYSQIVNDFQKGDIAEGYSVSREKKESFPLTVTSAQKNPTAFYLCASSIFTEAFFGQGTRLTVV.

The chain has TRBV12-5 and TRBJ1-2, with 9 nucleotides matching TRBD1. V gave up 6 bases and J gave up 6 bases; unmatched junction bases: 5. Per germline, CDR1 LGHNT and CDR2 FRNRAP. The CDR3 extends over 13 amino acids. The CDR3, as DNA: TGTGCTAGTGGACCGGGACAGGGACATGGCTACACCTTC. Its translation is CASGPGQGHGYTF.

This clone was seen just once. The same CDR3 also results from other DNA sequences found in this sample. This chain links TRBV6-5 with TRBJ1-5; D is ambiguous. This CDR3 contains 14 residues. Looked up from germline, CDR1 is MNHEY and CDR2 is SVGAGI. Trimming left V 7 bases short and J 0 bases short, with 10 bases between. The chain's CDR3 is CASTPPGSNQPQHF. In DNA form, the CDR3 reads TGTGCCAGCACCCCTCCGGGTAGCAATCAGCCCCAGCATTTT.

The J gene is TRBJ2-7, the V gene TRBV19; perhaps TRBD2 as D (5 bases). Trimming took 5 bases from V and 3 from J, leaving 14 bases between them. Looked up from germline, CDR1 is LNHDA and CDR2 is SQIVND (reference sequence). This CDR3 is built from 14 residues. DNA for the CDR3: TGTGCCAGTAGTCCGGACCGGGAAAACTACGAGCAGTACTTC. It encodes CASSPDRENYEQYF.